This T cell receptor beta chain derives from a study of T cells after yellow fever vaccination. Study-level findings and limits: A secondary response was less intense yet reached its peak sooner, at day 5 versus 15.

About this clonotype: What it binds is unknown.

This CDR3 has 15 amino acids. With 3 bases removed from V and 0 bases from J, the gap between germline ends came to 11 bases. Germline CDR1 KGHSH, CDR2 LQKENI. UMIs and a universal primer site were added when TCR cDNA was made by 5'RACE template switching. TCRdb redid the calling of the 5' RACE reads with MiXCR, one entry per CDR3 protein. The table shows more than 450,000 distinct CDR3 sequences, with 21% occurring only once. The sequence came from a man aged 18 to 29 who received the YFV17D yellow fever vaccine. This chain connects TRBV18 to TRBJ1-1; D unresolved. Material: PBMCs, obtained 21 days after the first yellow fever vaccination. The chain's CDR3 is CASSPQETMNTEAFF. Written as DNA, the CDR3 is TGTGCCAGCTCACCTCAAGAAACGATGAACACTGAAGCTTTCTTT.